The 31 T cell receptor beta chains below all came from one sample that was sequenced in a study of blood T cells in healthy people across ages. Through a sample-barcoded 5' primer and a J-beta primer mix, a second PCR was run for roughly 7 to 11 cycles. TCRdb re-called the 5' RACE reads through MiXCR, storing one row per CDR3 protein. This table holds over a million distinct CDR3 sequences, 35% to 55% found once. What was sequenced was blood. The receptors come from a woman aged 60-75 years in good health.

This clonotype was counted at least ten times. This chain connects TRBV7-8 to TRBJ2-5; TRBD1 matches 9 bases. This CDR3 is 15 amino acids long. The junction had 10 bases not matched to a gene; V was cut back by 6 bases and J by 5 bases. Germline values: CDR1 SGHVS, CDR2 FQNEAQ. Written as DNA, the CDR3 is TGTGCCAGCAGACAGCCGGGACAGGGATTGGAGACCCAGTACTTC. Translating it yields CASRQPGQGLETQYF.

The chain combines TRBV15 with TRBJ1-1; D possibly corresponds to TRBD1 (5 bases). The V gene lost 6 bases and the J gene lost 4 bases, with 15 bases spanning the gap. Per the germline V gene, CDR1 is LNHNV and CDR2 is YYDKDF (reference sequence). The CDR3 covers 14 residues. CDR3 bases: TGTGCCACCAGGTTTCCAGGGCCCTCCACTGAAGCTTTCTTT. Its translation: CATRFPGPSTEAFF.

The rearrangement uses TRBV20-1 and TRBJ2-3, with D tentatively TRBD1 (6 bases). The CDR3 contains 14 residues. Germline V gene lookup returns CDR1 DFQATT and CDR2 SNEGSKA (reference sequence). V dropped 5 bases and J dropped 1 base, with 13 bases sitting between them. The chain's CDR3 is CSAPSGTRTDTQYF. DNA for the CDR3: TGCAGTGCTCCTTCCGGGACACGCACAGATACGCAGTATTTT.

The genes are TRBV7-9 and TRBJ1-2; D unclear. V was pared by 6 bases and J by 2 bases, with 10 bases between. The CDR3 totals 13 residues. The V gene's germline CDR1 is SEHNR and CDR2 FQNEAQ (reference sequence). CDR3 in amino acids: CASSFIQNYGYTF. The CDR3 DNA reads TGTGCCAGCAGTTTTATACAGAACTATGGCTACACCTTC.

This clonotype appeared a few times. The chain has TRBV6-2 or TRBV6-3 and TRBJ1-5; no clear D. Germline lookup yields CDR1 MNHEY and CDR2 SVGEGT. The CDR3 totals 14 residues. The ends were cut back, 2 bases at V and 9 bases at J, with 14 bases in the middle. CDR3: CASSYIWPQGPQHF. Written as DNA, the CDR3 is TGTGCCAGCAGTTACATCTGGCCCCAAGGGCCCCAGCATTTT.

This chain uses TRBV4-1 with TRBJ1-4; D remains ambiguous. Trimming removed 4 bases at V and 6 bases at J, with 12 bases between. Germline V CDR1 and CDR2: MGHRA, YSYEKL. The CDR3 is 14 amino acids. CDR3 nucleotides: TGCGCCAGCAGCCCACCGGGGATGGATGAAAAACTGTTTTTT. Translating it yields CASSPPGMDEKLFF.

The table lists this clonotype with a few counts. The chain has TRBV6-6 and TRBJ1-4, with D hard to call. Germline V CDR1 and CDR2: MNHNY, SVGAGI (reference sequence). CDR3 size: 15 residues. The ends were cut back, 4 bases at V and 8 bases at J, with 17 bases in the middle. The CDR3 reads CASSSEKRPGEKLFF. CDR3 sequence (DNA): TGTGCCAGCAGTTCCGAGAAGAGGCCCGGCGAAAAACTGTTTTTT.

DNA of the CDR3: TGTGCCAGCAGCTTAGACGCGCGGGGGACCACTGAAGCTTTCTTT. It yields the protein CASSLDARGTTEAFF. The chain combines TRBV5-6 with TRBJ1-1; D may be TRBD1 (5 bases). The CDR3 length is 15 residues. Trimming took off 2 bases at V and 4 bases at J, with 15 bases between the two ends. Germline V gene data show CDR1 as SGHDT and CDR2 as YYEEEE. Drawing the rest from reference TRBV5-6 and TRBJ1-1, the complete variable domain is DAGVTQSPTHLIKTRGQQVTLRCSPKSGHDTVSWYQQALGQGPQFIFQYYEEEERQRGNFPDRFSGHQFPNYSSELNVNALLLGDSALYLCASSLDARGTTEAFFGQGTRLTVV.

In this sample, this clonotype turned up once. The chain uses TRBV20-1 and TRBJ1-2; D gene ambiguous. Trimming pared 3 bases from V and 8 bases from J, leaving 19 bases between. Germline V gene data show CDR1 as DFQATT and CDR2 as SNEGSKA (reference sequence). The CDR3 has 14 residues. CDR3 sequence reads: CSASSRLLEWGYTF. In DNA form, the CDR3 reads TGCAGTGCTAGCTCGCGCCTTTTGGAATGGGGCTACACCTTC.

This clonotype has at least ten counts. The chain couples TRBV20-1 to TRBJ2-2, with D possibly matching TRBD2 (6 bases). Germline V gives CDR1 DFQATT, CDR2 SNEGSKA (reference sequence). This CDR3 region has 14 residues. Trimming stripped 3 bases from V and 6 bases from J, with 14 bases between. The CDR3: CSASWRERSGELFF. The CDR3 DNA follows: TGCAGTGCTAGCTGGCGGGAAAGGTCCGGGGAGCTGTTTTTT.

This clonotype was seen only a few times. This chain joins TRBV21-1 and TRBJ2-5; the D call in the table, TRBD2, was not verified against the DNA. TRBV21-1 corresponds to a pseudogene. This CDR3 region has 15 residues. DNA for the CDR3: TGTGCCAGCAGCGAGGAACTAGCGGGAGAGGAGACCCAGTACTTC. Protein product: CASSEELAGEETQYF.

The chain links TRBV3-1 to TRBJ2-1, with D hard to call. Trimming stripped 1 base from V and 7 bases from J, with 8 bases between. CDR3 length: 13 amino acids. The germline CDR1 and CDR2 sequences are LGHDT and YNNKEL (reference sequence). The CDR3 region is CASSQGEWNEQFF. CDR3 in DNA: TGTGCCAGCAGCCAAGGCGAGTGGAATGAGCAGTTCTTC.

The chain employs TRBV14 and TRBJ2-1; possibly TRBD1 for D (6 bases). There are 14 residues in the CDR3. Trimming removed 11 bases at V and 0 bases at J, with 14 bases between. Germline CDR1 is SGHDN and CDR2 is FVKESK. CDR3 residues: CAGAGQYSYNEQFF. CDR3 DNA: TGTGCCGGCGCCGGACAGTACTCCTACAATGAGCAGTTCTTC.

The chain carries TRBV28 and TRBJ2-1; 11 bases align to TRBD2. The V and J ends lost 3 bases and 8 bases, in that order; junction bases with no gene match: 6. There are 15 residues in the CDR3. Germline values: CDR1 MDHEN, CDR2 SYDVKM. CDR3 loop: CASSFISGRGYEQFF. The CDR3 DNA follows: TGTGCCAGCAGTTTCATTAGCGGGAGGGGCTATGAGCAGTTCTTC.

This clonotype came up a few times. The chain joins TRBV20-1 to TRBJ2-5; 7 bases line up with TRBD2. Germline CDR1 is DFQATT and CDR2 is SNEGSKA (reference sequence). This CDR3 comprises 15 residues. V trimming: 3 bases; J trimming: 2 bases; junction bases outside the gene matches: 9. The CDR3 sequence: CSASEGASGQETQYF. The CDR3 nucleotides read TGCAGTGCTAGCGAAGGGGCTAGCGGACAAGAGACCCAGTACTTC.

This clonotype came up a few times. This rearrangement joins TRBV6-2 or TRBV6-3 to TRBJ1-5; no firm D call. V was cut by 3 bases and J by 13 bases, with 19 bases left in between. Germline V CDR1 and CDR2: MNHEY, SVGEGT. The CDR3 covers 14 residues. The chain's CDR3 is CASSYSEEVPAQHF. The CDR3 region has the DNA TGTGCCAGCAGTTATTCCGAGGAGGTTCCGGCGCAGCATTTT.

The table lists this clonotype with a few counts. The gene calls are TRBV27 and TRBJ2-7; D is ambiguous. The CDR3 totals 13 residues. Trimming removed 3 bases at V and 0 bases at J, with 6 bases between. From germline, CDR1 is MNHEY and CDR2 SMNVEV (reference sequence). The CDR3 nucleotides read TGTGCCAGCAGTTTGTTCAACTCCTACGAGCAGTACTTC. Translated, it gives CASSLFNSYEQYF.

This clonotype was counted many times. The chain employs TRBV12-3 or TRBV12-4 and TRBJ1-6, with D unresolved. The V end was cut by 3 bases, the J end by 6 bases, with 9 bases between. CDR3 length: 14 residues. The CDR3 protein is CASSFSTLNSPLHF. In DNA, the CDR3 is TGTGCCAGCAGTTTTTCAACACTTAATTCACCCCTCCACTTT.

The chain recombines TRBV10-3 with TRBJ2-7; D is perhaps TRBD1 or TRBD2 (5 bases each). From germline, CDR1 is ENHRY and CDR2 SYGVKD. The CDR3 consists of 13 residues. V lost 7 bases to trimming and J lost 7 bases, with 17 bases between them. CDR3 nucleotides: TGTGCCATCATGGAATTTGAGGGGCATGAGCAGTACTTC. This codes for CAIMEFEGHEQYF.

The J gene is TRBJ2-3, the V gene TRBV14; D possibly corresponds to TRBD1 (6 bases). The germline CDR1 and CDR2 sequences are SGHDN and FVKESK. The V gene lost 0 bases and the J gene lost 11 bases, with 15 bases spanning the gap. This CDR3 comprises 14 residues. As DNA, the CDR3 is TGTGCCAGCAGCCAAGATTGGACAGTCAGGGGGCAGTATTTT. As protein: CASSQDWTVRGQYF.

This chain connects TRBV20-1 to TRBJ2-3, with 10 positions matching TRBD2. V lost 3 bases and J lost 4; bases outside the gene matches: 7. The CDR3 length is 15 residues. Per the germline V gene, CDR1 is DFQATT and CDR2 is SNEGSKA (reference sequence). CDR3 in amino acids: CSASALAGASDTQYF. The CDR3 region has the DNA TGCAGTGCTAGTGCGCTAGCGGGAGCCTCAGATACGCAGTATTTT.

The chain has TRBV10-3 and TRBJ2-3, with 14 nucleotides matching TRBD2. The germline CDR1 and CDR2 sequences are ENHRY and SYGVKD. CDR3 length: 18 amino acids. Losses at the gene ends were 3 bases for V and 5 bases for J; bases not matched to a gene: 10. The CDR3 loop reads CAISDTGTSGRVVDTQYF. CDR3 bases: TGTGCCATCAGTGATACAGGGACTAGCGGGAGAGTCGTAGATACGCAGTATTTT.

The CDR3 loop reads CASSQERDYGYTF. The CDR3 DNA follows: TGCGCCAGCAGCCAAGAAAGGGACTATGGCTACACCTTC. This chain joins TRBV4-1 and TRBJ1-2; D is unclear. Germline CDR1 MGHRA, CDR2 YSYEKL. The CDR3 totals 13 residues. V was pared by 0 bases and J by 3 bases, with 5 bases between.

The rearrangement joins TRBV5-1 to TRBJ2-3, with D possibly being TRBD2 (5 bases). The CDR3 extends over 14 amino acids. Trimming removed 10 bases from V and 4 bases from J, with 19 bases in between. Germline CDR1 and CDR2: SGHRS and YFSETQ. The CDR3 sequence: CACRGDPVADTQYF. The DNA for the CDR3 is TGCGCCTGCCGGGGAGACCCTGTAGCAGATACGCAGTATTTT.

This clonotype was counted once. CDR3 residues: CASSLHSVSSYNSPLHF. DNA of the CDR3: TGTGCCAGCAGTTTGCACTCGGTCAGCTCCTATAATTCACCCCTCCACTTT. The chain is built from TRBV6-2 or TRBV6-3 and TRBJ1-6; D gene uncertain. Germline V gene sequence: CDR1 MNHEY, CDR2 SVGEGT. This CDR3 comprises 17 residues. Trimming shortened V by 4 bases and J by 0 bases, and 13 bases separated the two germline ends.

This clonotype was picked up many times. The CDR3 here is CASSLPTSAENIQYF. DNA of the CDR3: TGTGCCAGCAGCTTACCGACTAGCGCGGAAAACATTCAGTACTTC. The chain uses TRBV7-9 and TRBJ2-4; 8 nucleotides align to TRBD2. The CDR3 totals 15 residues. The V gene's germline CDR1 is SEHNR and CDR2 FQNEAQ (reference sequence). J was trimmed by 5 bases and V by 2 bases; bases with no gene match: 5.

This chain joins TRBV20-1 and TRBJ2-3; 10 positions agree with TRBD2. CDR1 is DFQATT and CDR2 is SNEGSKA in the germline V gene (reference sequence). The J segment lost 6 bases and the V segment lost 2 bases, leaving 11 bases of the junction unmatched. CDR3 length equals 16 residues. The CDR3 sequence: CSARSPSGSSGDTQYF. The DNA of the CDR3 is TGCAGTGCTAGATCCCCTAGCGGGAGTTCGGGGGATACGCAGTATTTT.

This sequence joins TRBV11-1 and TRBJ2-4; D unclear. The CDR3 length is 13 residues. The germline CDR1 and CDR2 sequences are SGHAT and FQDESV (reference sequence). V lost 1 base to trimming and J lost 9 bases, with 10 bases between them. The CDR3 DNA reads TGTGCCAGCAGCTTAGACCTCTCCGGCATTCAGTACTTC. It is translated as CASSLDLSGIQYF.

This clonotype showed up just a few times. A single base separates this from a much larger clone, so it may be a read error. The J gene is TRBJ2-1, the V gene TRBV12-3 or TRBV12-4; maybe TRBD1 (5 bases). The end of the DNA aligns better with TRBJ2-7, so the J call may be wrong. This CDR3 region has 15 residues. The CDR3 bases are TGTGCCAGCACCCCTGCTTATAAGGGGAACAATGAGCAGTACTTC. As protein: CASTPAYKGNNEQYF.

The chain carries TRBV20-1 and TRBJ2-4; D tentatively fits TRBD1 or TRBD2 (5 bases each). Near its end, the DNA agrees better with TRBJ2-7, so the J call may be wrong. Germline V gene data show CDR1 as DFQATT and CDR2 as SNEGSKA (reference sequence). This CDR3 contains 14 residues. Here the CDR3 DNA reads TGCAGTGCTAGAGAGGGGGACGGATCCTACGAGCAGTACTTC. Translation: CSAREGDGSYEQYF.

This clonotype was counted only a few times. The chain joins TRBV30 to TRBJ2-7; possibly TRBD1 for D (6 bases). There are 13 residues in the CDR3. Per the germline V gene, CDR1 is GTSNPN and CDR2 is SVGIG (reference sequence). Deletions cut 5 bases from V and 2 bases from J, with 13 bases between. In DNA form, the CDR3 reads TGTGCCTGGGACAGGTTAAATACCTACGAGCAGTACTTC. This gives the protein CAWDRLNTYEQYF.